The source of this T cell receptor (beta chain) is a study of blood T cell repertoires in COVID-19. Overall study: Donors in the United States, Italy and Spain gave samples during acute or convalescent COVID-19. Sources were T cells, B-cell-depleted T cells, or PBMCs; the material itself was cDNA or gDNA.

In germline, CDR1 is SGHVS, CDR2 FQNEAQ. V trimming: 5 bases; J trimming: 5 bases; junction bases outside the gene matches: 11. This CDR3 has 15 residues. Methods used by the authors: Estimated nucleated cell counts came from reference gene primer amplification. Some clones are missing from TCRdb's copy, which holds only in-frame ones; the method was immunoSEQ multiplex PCR. Clone size and the V and J calls come from that table; the DNA yielded D and trimming. The sample shows over 100,000 clones, roughly 83% of them seen only once. This TCR came from a woman aged 55-69 years with acute or convalescent COVID-19. The chain has TRBV7-8 and TRBJ2-7, with TRBD2 matching over 8 bases. Sequenced: peripheral blood. CDR3 protein: CASSILGLDGHEQYF. The CDR3 region has the DNA TGTGCCAGCAGCATACTGGGACTAGACGGCCACGAGCAGTACTTC.